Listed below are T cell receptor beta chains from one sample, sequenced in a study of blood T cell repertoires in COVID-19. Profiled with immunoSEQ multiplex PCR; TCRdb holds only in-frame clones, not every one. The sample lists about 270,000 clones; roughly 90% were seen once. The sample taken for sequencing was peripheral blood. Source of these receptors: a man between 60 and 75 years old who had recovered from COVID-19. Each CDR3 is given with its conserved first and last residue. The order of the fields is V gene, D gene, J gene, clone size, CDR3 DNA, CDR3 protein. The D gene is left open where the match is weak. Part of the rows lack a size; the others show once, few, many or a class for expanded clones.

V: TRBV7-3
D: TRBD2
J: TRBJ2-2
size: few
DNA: TGTGCCAGCAGCATAAAGCGGGGGCCCCACACCGGGGAGCTGTTTTTT
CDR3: CASSIKRGPHTGELFF

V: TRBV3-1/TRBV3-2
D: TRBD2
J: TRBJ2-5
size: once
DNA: TGTGCCAGCAGCCCCCGATCTAGCGGGGGACTTGGAGAGACCCAGTACTTC
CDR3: CASSPRSSGGLGETQYF

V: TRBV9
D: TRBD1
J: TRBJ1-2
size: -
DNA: TGTGCCAGCAGCGTCGGACAGGGTAACTATGGCTACACCTTC
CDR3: CASSVGQGNYGYTF

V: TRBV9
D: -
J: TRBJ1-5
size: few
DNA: TGTGCCAGCAGCGTAGATTCGGGGCCCCAGCATTTT
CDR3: CASSVDSGPQHF

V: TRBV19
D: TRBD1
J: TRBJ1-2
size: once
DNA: TGTGCCAGTACCCCGGACAGGGGGCACTATGGCTACACCTTC
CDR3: CASTPDRGHYGYTF

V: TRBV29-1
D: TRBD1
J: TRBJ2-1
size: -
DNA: TGCAGCGTTGAAAAGACAGGGGGCGCAGGGTTTCTAGTCAATGAGCAGTTCTTC
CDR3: CSVEKTGGAGFLVNEQFF

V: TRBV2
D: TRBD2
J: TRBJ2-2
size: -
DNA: TGTGCCAGCAGTCTACTAGCGGGGGGGACCGCCGGGGAGCTGTTTTTT
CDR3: CASSLLAGGTAGELFF

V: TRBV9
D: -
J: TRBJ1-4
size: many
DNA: TGTGCCAGCAGCGTAGGATTACCAGGGGCTACGTCCGAAAAACTGTTTTTT
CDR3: CASSVGLPGATSEKLFF

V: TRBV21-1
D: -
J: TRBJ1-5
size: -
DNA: TGTGCCAGCAGCAAAGGACAGGGGGCGCGACGTAGCAATCAGCCCCAGCATTTT
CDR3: CASSKGQGARRSNQPQHF

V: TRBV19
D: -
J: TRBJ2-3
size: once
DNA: TGTGCCAGTAGTGGGGGGGGCCGCACCAGCACAGATACGCAGTATTTT
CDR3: CASSGGGRTSTDTQYF

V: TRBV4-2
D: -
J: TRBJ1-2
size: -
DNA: TGTGCCAGCAGCCAAGCTTCTGGGGCCGCCGTTCGTGGCTACACCTTC
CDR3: CASSQASGAAVRGYTF

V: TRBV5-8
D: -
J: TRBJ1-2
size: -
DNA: TGTGCCAGCCGGGGGGCTACTAACTATGGCTACACCTTC
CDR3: CASRGATNYGYTF

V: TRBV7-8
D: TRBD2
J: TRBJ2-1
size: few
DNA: TGTGCCAGCAGCTTAGCCGGGCTAGCGGGTCTGGGGGGTTCCTACAATGAGCAGTTCTTC
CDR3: CASSLAGLAGLGGSYNEQFF

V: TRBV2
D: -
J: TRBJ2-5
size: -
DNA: TGTGCCAGCAAGGAAATCCATGCGGGGGCTCTGGAGACCCAGTACTTC
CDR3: CASKEIHAGALETQYF

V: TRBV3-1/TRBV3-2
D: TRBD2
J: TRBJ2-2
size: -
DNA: TGTGCCAGCAGCCAAAGACTAGCGGGGGCCACCGGGGAGCTGTTTTTT
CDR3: CASSQRLAGATGELFF

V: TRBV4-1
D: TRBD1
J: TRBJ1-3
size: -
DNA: TGCGCCAGCAGCCATGCAACGACAGGGTCCTCTGGAAACACCATATATTTT
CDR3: CASSHATTGSSGNTIYF

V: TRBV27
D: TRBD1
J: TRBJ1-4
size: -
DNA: TGTGCCAGCAGTCCGGGACAGCTAAATGAAAAACTGTTTTTT
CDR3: CASSPGQLNEKLFF

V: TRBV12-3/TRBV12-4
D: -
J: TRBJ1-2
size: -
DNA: TGTGCCAGCAGTTTAAGCATGCCGTATGGCTACACCTTC
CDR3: CASSLSMPYGYTF

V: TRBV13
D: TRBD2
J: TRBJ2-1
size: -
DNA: TGTGCCAGCAGCTTCGGCGGCGGGGGGGCAGTGGATGAGCAGTTCTTC
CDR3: CASSFGGGGAVDEQFF

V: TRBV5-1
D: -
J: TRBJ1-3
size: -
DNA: TGCGCCAGCAGCCTCGGGGAAGCTGGAAACACCATATATTTT
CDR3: CASSLGEAGNTIYF

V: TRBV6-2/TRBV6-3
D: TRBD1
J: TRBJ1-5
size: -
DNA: TGTGCCAGCAGTTCCGGGGACAGGCAAAATAGCAATCAGCCCCAGCATTTT
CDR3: CASSSGDRQNSNQPQHF

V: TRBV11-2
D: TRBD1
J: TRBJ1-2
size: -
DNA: TGTGCCAGCAGCCCGCCGGACAGGGGGACTGGCTACACCTTC
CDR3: CASSPPDRGTGYTF

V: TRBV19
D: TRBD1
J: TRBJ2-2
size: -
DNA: TGTGCCAGTAGGGCCGGGACAGTGAACACCGGGGAGCTGTTTTTT
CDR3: CASRAGTVNTGELFF

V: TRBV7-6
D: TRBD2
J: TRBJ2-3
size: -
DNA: TGTGCCAGCAGCGTAAGCGGGGGGGCGGGGAGAGGATCCACAGATACGCAGTATTTT
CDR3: CASSVSGGAGRGSTDTQYF

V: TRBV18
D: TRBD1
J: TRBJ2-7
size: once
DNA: TGTGCCAGCTCAAGGGACAGGGGAAGCTCCTACGAGCAGTACTTC
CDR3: CASSRDRGSSYEQYF

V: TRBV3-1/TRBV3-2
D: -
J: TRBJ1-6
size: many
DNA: TGTGCCAGCAGCCCCGCGAGGGATTCACCCCTCCACTTT
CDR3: CASSPARDSPLHF

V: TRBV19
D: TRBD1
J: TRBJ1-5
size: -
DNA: TGTGCCAGTAATGAAATTTCCGGGACAGAGAAGGTTCAGCCCCAGCATTTT
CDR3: CASNEISGTEKVQPQHF

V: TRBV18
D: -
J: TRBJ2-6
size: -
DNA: TGTGCCAGCTCACCACCGATCGGACTGACCCCTGGGGCCAACGTCCTGACTTTC
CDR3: CASSPPIGLTPGANVLTF

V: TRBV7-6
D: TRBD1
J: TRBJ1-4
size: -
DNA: TGTGCCAGCACAAGCCCCGGACAGGGCCTGAATGAAAAACTGTTTTTT
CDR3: CASTSPGQGLNEKLFF

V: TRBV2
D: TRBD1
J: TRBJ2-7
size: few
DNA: TGTGCCAGCAGGGACCCCGGTGGGACAGGGTCTTACGAGCAGTACTTC
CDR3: CASRDPGGTGSYEQYF

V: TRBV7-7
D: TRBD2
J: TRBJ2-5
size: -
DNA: TGTGCCAGCAGCTTAGCTACTAGCGGGGTAGGAGTTGAGACCCAGTACTTC
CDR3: CASSLATSGVGVETQYF

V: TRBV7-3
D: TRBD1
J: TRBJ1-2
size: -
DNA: TGTGCCAGCAGCCCGACAGGGGGGGAGGACTATGGCTACACCTTC
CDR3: CASSPTGGEDYGYTF

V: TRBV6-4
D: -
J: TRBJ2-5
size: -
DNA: TGTGCCAGCAGTGACTCGAAAGGAGCGACGAACCAAGAGACCCAGTACTTC
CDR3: CASSDSKGATNQETQYF

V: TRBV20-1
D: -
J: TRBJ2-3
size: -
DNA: TGCAGTGCTAGTCCCGCGGACACAGATACGCAGTATTTT
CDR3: CSASPADTDTQYF

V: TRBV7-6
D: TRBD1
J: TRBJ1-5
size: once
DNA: TGTGCCAGCAGCCCCGGACAGGGGGGCAATCAGCCCCAGCATTTT
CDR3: CASSPGQGGNQPQHF

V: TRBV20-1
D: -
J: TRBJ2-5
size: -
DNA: TGCAGTGCCAGGGAAAAGACCCAGTACTTC
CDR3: CSAREKTQYF

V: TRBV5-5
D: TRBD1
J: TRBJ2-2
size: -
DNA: TGTGCCAGCAGCCCTGGGACAGGGGGCACCGGGGAGCTGTTTTTT
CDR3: CASSPGTGGTGELFF

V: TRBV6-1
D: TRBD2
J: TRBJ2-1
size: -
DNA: TGTGCCAGCAGTGGACTAGCGGGGGGCTCCTACAATGAGCAGTTCTTC
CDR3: CASSGLAGGSYNEQFF

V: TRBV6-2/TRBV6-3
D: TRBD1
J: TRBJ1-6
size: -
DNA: TGTGCCAGCAGCTCGGGACAGGGGTCTTTATCACCCCTCCACTTT
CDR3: CASSSGQGSLSPLHF

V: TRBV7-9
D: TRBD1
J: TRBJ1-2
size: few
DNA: TGTGCCGGCAGCTCGTCCGGGACAGATTATGGCTACACCTTC
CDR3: CAGSSSGTDYGYTF

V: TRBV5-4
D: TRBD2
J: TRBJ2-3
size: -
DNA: TGTGCCAGCAGCTTCCGGACTAGCGGGGCCACAGATACGCAGTATTTT
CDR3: CASSFRTSGATDTQYF

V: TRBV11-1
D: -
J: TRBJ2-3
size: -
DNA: TGTGCCAGCAGCCAGGGGTACGGATTCACAGATACGCAGTATTTT
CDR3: CASSQGYGFTDTQYF

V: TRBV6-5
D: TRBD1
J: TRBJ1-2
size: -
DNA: TGTGCCTCCACAGAGACAGGGATCAACTATGGCTACACCTTC
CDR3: CASTETGINYGYTF

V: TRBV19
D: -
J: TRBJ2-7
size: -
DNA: TGTGCCAGTAGTATGGGACAACCCTACGAGCAGTACTTC
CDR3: CASSMGQPYEQYF

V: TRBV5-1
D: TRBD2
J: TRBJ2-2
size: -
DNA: TGCGCCAGCAGCTTGCTTCTAGCGGGGTCCGCCGGGGAGCTGTTTTTT
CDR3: CASSLLLAGSAGELFF

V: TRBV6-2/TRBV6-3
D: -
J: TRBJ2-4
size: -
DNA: TGTGCCAGCAGTTACGGGACACAACTCTCCCTAGCCAAAAACATTCAGTACTTC
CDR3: CASSYGTQLSLAKNIQYF

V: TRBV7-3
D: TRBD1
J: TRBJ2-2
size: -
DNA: TGTGCCAGCAGCTCAGCCGGGACAGGGGCCGGGGAGCTGTTTTTT
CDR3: CASSSAGTGAGELFF

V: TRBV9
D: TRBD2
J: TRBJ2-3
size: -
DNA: TGTGCCAGCAGCGTTCAAGCGGGGGCCCCATTGGGAGATACGCAGTATTTT
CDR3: CASSVQAGAPLGDTQYF

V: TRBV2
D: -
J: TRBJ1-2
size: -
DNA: TGTGCCAGCAGTGAGAGTCGGGGAGGCGGCTACACCTTC
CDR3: CASSESRGGGYTF

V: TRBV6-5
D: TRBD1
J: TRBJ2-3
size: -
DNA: TGTGCCAGCAGTTGGGACAGCCGCACAGATACGCAGTATTTT
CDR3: CASSWDSRTDTQYF

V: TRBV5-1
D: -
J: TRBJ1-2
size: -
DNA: TGCGCCAGCAGCACGGACTTCGTCGGCTACACCTTC
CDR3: CASSTDFVGYTF

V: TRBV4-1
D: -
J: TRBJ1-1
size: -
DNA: TGCGCCAGCAGAGGGGAGAACACTGAAGCTTTCTTT
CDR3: CASRGENTEAFF

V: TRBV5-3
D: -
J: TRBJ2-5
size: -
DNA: TGTGCCAGAAGCTCGCCTAAAGCGGGCCCAAAAGAGACCCAGTACTTC
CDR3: CARSSPKAGPKETQYF